A single sample is the source of the 4 T cell receptor beta chains below, sequenced in a study of cytomegalovirus exposure and HLA in healthy donors (TCRdb year 2017). The library was produced with the immunoSEQ multiplex PCR assay. The multiplex PCR relied on a mix of 60 forward primers for TCR Vbeta segments and 13 reverse primers for TCR Jbeta segments. TCRdb carries this immuneACCESS record with in-frame sequences only. Its versions omit some clonotypes, under half of them owing to an unresolved V gene in the studies checked, with the rest unexplained. A total of 180,000 or so clones appear in this sample, 76% of them only once. The ten largest clones add up to roughly 1.6% of the sample. Sequenced: PBMCs. The receptors were gathered from a man between 18 and 29 years old in good health and CMV-seronegative.

This clone was found a few times. The chain carries TRBV6-5 and TRBJ1-4, with TRBD1 matching 8 bases. The junction had 7 bases not matched to a gene; V was cut back by 6 bases and J by 4 bases. CDR3 length: 15 residues. Germline V lookup: CDR1 MNHEY, CDR2 SVGAGI. CDR3 sequence: CASSEGQVINEKLFF. The CDR3 DNA reads TGTGCCAGCAGCGAGGGACAGGTGATTAATGAAAAACTGTTTTTT.

This clone occurred a few times. The chain uses TRBV5-6 and TRBJ2-7; no firm D call. V was cut by 0 bases and J by 5 bases, with 3 bases left in between. The CDR3 totals 11 residues. The germline gives CDR1 SGHDT, CDR2 YYEEEE. For the CDR3, the DNA is TGTGCCAGCAGCTTGGCGGACGAGCAGTACTTC. It yields the protein CASSLADEQYF.

The chain links TRBV19 to TRBJ2-3, with D possibly being TRBD2 (5 bases). Trimming cost V 4 bases and J 0 bases, with 11 bases left between them. In germline, CDR1 is LNHDA, CDR2 SQIVND (reference sequence). This CDR3 region has 15 residues. As DNA, the CDR3 is TGTGCCAGTAGTAGGAATAGCGCTAGCACAGATACGCAGTATTTT. It yields the protein CASSRNSASTDTQYF.

This clone came up a few times. V gene TRBV6-1 combines with J gene TRBJ2-5; D is uncertain. The DNA end is a closer match to TRBJ2-7, so the J assignment may be wrong. The CDR3 is made up of 11 amino acids. The germline V gene has CDR1 MNHNS and CDR2 SASEGT. The CDR3 here is CASSWLGEQYF. The CDR3, as DNA: TGTGCCAGCAGTTGGTTGGGCGAGCAGTACTTC.